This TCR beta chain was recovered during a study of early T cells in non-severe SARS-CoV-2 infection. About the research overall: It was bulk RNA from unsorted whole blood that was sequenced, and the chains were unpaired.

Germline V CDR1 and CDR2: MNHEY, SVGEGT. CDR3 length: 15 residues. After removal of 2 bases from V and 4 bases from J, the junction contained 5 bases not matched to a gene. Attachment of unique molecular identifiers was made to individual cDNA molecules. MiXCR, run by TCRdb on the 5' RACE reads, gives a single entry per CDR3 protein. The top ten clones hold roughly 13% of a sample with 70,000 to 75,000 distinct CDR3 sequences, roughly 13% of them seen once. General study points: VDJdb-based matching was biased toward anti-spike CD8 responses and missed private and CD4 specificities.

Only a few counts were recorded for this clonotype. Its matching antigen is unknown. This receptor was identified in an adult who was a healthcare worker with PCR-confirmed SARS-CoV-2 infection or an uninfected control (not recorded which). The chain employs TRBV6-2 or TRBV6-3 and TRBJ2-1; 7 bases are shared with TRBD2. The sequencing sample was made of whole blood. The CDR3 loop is CASSYGASGYNEQFF. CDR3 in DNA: TGTGCCAGCAGTTACGGGGCTAGCGGTTACAATGAGCAGTTCTTC.